These T cell receptor beta chains were read from a single sample in a study of response to subunit inactivated influenza vaccine. TCRdb recomputed calls from the RT-PCR reads with MiXCR, one row per CDR3 protein. The sample holds around 650,000 distinct CDR3 sequences; 15% to 19% are singletons and the top ten take 9.5% to 13%. The source material was PBMCs from blood, sampled 11 to 12 days after vaccination. The receptors shown here come from a man in his forties or fifties who received an inactivated influenza vaccine. CDR3s include the opening cysteine and the closing phenylalanine or tryptophan. The D gene is left open where the match is weak. Only part of the rows carry a size: once, few, many, or a class if the clone is expanded.

D gene | J gene | V gene | clone size | CDR3 protein | CDR3 DNA
. | TRBJ2-5 | TRBV7-2 | few | CASSLATPSGVGETQYF | TGTGCCAGCAGCTTAGCGACCCCCTCGGGAGTAGGGGAGACCCAGTACTTC
. | TRBJ2-2 | TRBV3-1 | few | CASARGFTGELFF | TGTGCCAGCGCCCGGGGTTTCACCGGGGAGCTGTTTTTT
. | TRBJ1-1 | TRBV5-1 | . | CASSLVGRDMNTEAFF | TGCGCCAGCAGCTTGGTCGGCCGTGACATGAACACTGAAGCTTTCTTT
. | TRBJ2-2 | TRBV2 | . | CASSEAQGAGELFF | TGTGCCAGCAGTGAAGCGCAAGGGGCCGGGGAGCTGTTTTTT
. | TRBJ2-3 | TRBV25-1 | few | CASAPRGVYTDTQYF | TGTGCCAGCGCACCTAGAGGGGTATACACAGATACGCAGTATTTT
TRBD2 | TRBJ2-7 | TRBV18 | . | CASSTGTTDSYEQYF | TGTGCCAGCTCAACCGGGACTACTGACTCCTACGAGCAGTACTTC
TRBD2 | TRBJ2-1 | TRBV19 | . | CASSRAFAGGLTEQFF | TGTGCCAGTAGTAGGGCCTTTGCGGGGGGGCTAACTGAGCAGTTCTTC
. | TRBJ2-1 | TRBV2 | few | CASRNGQNNNEQFF | TGTGCCAGCAGGAACGGGCAGAATAACAATGAGCAGTTCTTC
. | TRBJ2-1 | TRBV6-1 | few | CASSGGVLGYNEQFF | TGTGCCAGCAGTGGGGGGGTTTTGGGTTACAATGAGCAGTTCTTC
TRBD1 | TRBJ2-3 | TRBV20-1 | . | CSAQKQGAKSTDTQYF | TGCAGTGCCCAAAAACAGGGGGCAAAGAGCACAGATACGCAGTATTTT
. | TRBJ2-7 | TRBV28 | . | CATTSTYEQYF | TGTGCCACTACCAGCACCTACGAGCAGTACTTC
. | TRBJ1-2 | TRBV5-5 | . | CASTRDTANYGYTF | TGTGCCAGCACCCGGGACACCGCTAACTATGGCTACACCTTC
. | TRBJ2-2 | TRBV18 | few | CASSPAVGTGELFF | TGTGCCAGCTCACCGGCGGTTGGCACCGGGGAGCTGTTTTTT
TRBD2 | TRBJ2-1 | TRBV20-1 | few | CSAAGLAVYNEQFF | TGCAGTGCAGCAGGGCTAGCGGTCTACAATGAGCAGTTCTTC
TRBD2 | TRBJ2-1 | TRBV4-3 | few | CASSQQRGPLPNEQFF | TGCGCCAGCAGCCAACAGCGGGGTCCTCTTCCTAATGAGCAGTTCTTC
TRBD1 | TRBJ1-5 | TRBV6-2/TRBV6-3 | . | CASSYNVGQSRSNQPQHF | TGTGCCAGCAGCTACAACGTGGGACAGTCCCGTAGCAATCAGCCCCAGCATTTT
TRBD2 | TRBJ2-1 | TRBV20-1 | . | CSARDPGLDNEQFF | TGCAGTGCTAGAGATCCGGGACTAGACAATGAGCAGTTCTTC
TRBD1 | TRBJ2-3 | TRBV24-1 | few | CATSSTGTGNTDTQYF | TGTGCCACCAGTTCCACCGGGACAGGGAACACAGATACGCAGTATTTT
. | TRBJ1-2 | TRBV29-1 | . | CSVGGEYGYTF | TGCAGCGTTGGGGGGGAATATGGCTACACCTTC
. | TRBJ2-1 | TRBV5-1 | many | CASSLEQAEQFF | TGCGCCAGCAGCTTGGAACAGGCTGAGCAGTTCTTC
. | TRBJ2-5 | TRBV7-8 | many | CASSLAQAYQETQYF | TGTGCCAGCAGCTTAGCGCAGGCGTACCAAGAGACCCAGTACTTC
TRBD1 | TRBJ2-5 | TRBV20-1 | . | CSQTPGQKETQYF | TGCAGTCAGACCCCGGGACAGAAAGAGACCCAGTACTTC
. | TRBJ2-1 | TRBV20-1 | many | CSARRQFSSYNEQFF | TGCAGTGCTAGAAGGCAGTTCAGCTCCTACAATGAGCAGTTCTTC
TRBD1 | TRBJ2-1 | TRBV5-5 | . | CASSFPGGRNEQFF | TGTGCCAGCAGCTTCCCAGGGGGCCGAAATGAGCAGTTCTTC
TRBD2 | TRBJ2-2 | TRBV19 | . | CASTGTSGNGELFF | TGTGCCAGTACCGGGACTAGCGGGAATGGGGAGCTGTTTTTT
. | TRBJ1-5 | TRBV5-1 | . | CASSLEGPYSNQPQHF | TGCGCCAGCAGCTTGGAGGGTCCATATAGCAATCAGCCCCAGCATTTT
. | TRBJ1-1 | TRBV6-2/TRBV6-3 | few | CASKGWKQKNTEAFF | TGTGCCAGCAAGGGGTGGAAACAGAAGAACACTGAAGCTTTCTTT
TRBD1 | TRBJ2-5 | TRBV20-1 | few | CSARDSSQETQYF | TGCAGTGCTCGGGACAGTTCCCAAGAGACCCAGTACTTC
. | TRBJ2-2 | TRBV5-6 | few | CASSLRLDAGELFF | TGTGCCAGCAGCCTACGACTAGACGCCGGGGAGCTGTTTTTT
TRBD2 | TRBJ2-3 | TRBV20-1 | . | CSAQPASGRVRGTQYF | TGCAGTGCACAGCCCGCTAGCGGGAGGGTCCGAGGGACGCAGTATTTT
. | TRBJ2-1 | TRBV5-1 | many | CASSLGIAAYNEQFF | TGCGCCAGCAGCTTGGGTATAGCGGCCTACAATGAGCAGTTCTTC